Shown below are 14 T cell receptor beta chains from a single sample sequenced in a study of T cell clonality in common variable immunodeficiency. Sequencing used immunoSEQ multiplex PCR; TCRdb keeps in-frame clones, though not all of them. The sample has tens of thousands of clones, none seen only once. The sequenced sample was peripheral blood mononuclear cells. Receptors were obtained from a person between 18 and 75 years old in good health.

This clone came up many times. The CDR3 extends 3 residues past the end of the read, so its final part is completed from the germline J gene. The chain joins TRBV7-9 to TRBJ2-7, with D perhaps TRBD1 or TRBD2 (7 bases each). The CDR3 is 14 residues long. The V and J ends lost 5 bases and 6 bases respectively, with 17 bases between them. Germline V gene sequence: CDR1 SEHNR, CDR2 FQNEAQ (reference sequence). CDR3 protein: CASSEGAGALEQYF. The DNA read from the CDR3 is TGTGCCAGCAGCGAGGGGGCGGGAGCTCTCGAG.

This clone was seen many times. The CDR3 end is not reached by the read, which stops 3 residues before it; the germline J gene fills it in. The rearrangement links TRBV2 to TRBJ2-2; 14 nucleotides match TRBD2. Unmatched junction bases numbered 9, after V lost 6 bases and J lost 3 bases. The CDR3 spans 18 residues. Germline CDR1 SNHLY, CDR2 FYNNEI. The part of the CDR3 DNA that was read is TGTGCCAGCAGGGACCGGACTAGCGGGAGGCTGTACACCGGGGAG. This gives the protein CASRDRTSGRLYTGE. The whole CDR3 protein is CASRDRTSGRLYTGELFF.

This clone has a count of ten or more. The read falls 3 residues short of the CDR3 end, and the missing part is taken from the germline J gene. The chain recombines TRBV7-2 with TRBJ2-1; 7 bases are shared with TRBD2. Germline CDR1 reads SGHTA; CDR2 reads FQGNSA. This CDR3 is 15 amino acids long. Germline trimming cut 5 bases from V and 4 bases from J; bases unmatched to any gene: 8. The CDR3 here is CASSPFAGAYNEQFF. The CDR3 DNA, read in part, is TGTGCCAGCAGCCCGTTTGCGGGAGCGTACAATGAG.

This clone appeared many times. Read coverage stops 3 residues before the CDR3 terminus; the germline J gene supplies the remainder. This chain uses TRBV28 with TRBJ2-1; D is perhaps TRBD1 (6 bases). Germline V gene data show CDR1 as MDHEN and CDR2 as SYDVKM. This CDR3 has 14 residues. The ends were cut back, 4 bases at V and 2 bases at J, with 9 bases in the middle. The sequenced CDR3 bases are TGTGCCAGCAGTTCCGGGACACCCTACAATGAG. Translated, it gives CASSSGTPYNE. The CDR3 as a whole reads CASSSGTPYNEQFF.

This clone was detected many times. The CDR3 end falls 3 residues outside the read, so it is completed with the germline J gene. The chain uses TRBV30 and TRBJ1-4; D not resolved. Germline CDR1 and CDR2: GTSNPN and SVGIG (reference sequence). Trimming cost V 6 bases and J 8 bases, with 16 bases left between them. The CDR3 runs to 13 residues. CDR3 residues: CACERVPREKLFF. The CDR3 DNA, read in part, is TGTGCCTGCGAGAGGGTCCCGAGGGAAAAA.

This clone was observed a few times. The read stops 3 residues short of the end of the CDR3; the missing end is completed from the germline J gene. The chain carries TRBV20-1 and TRBJ1-3; D gene ambiguous. Between the trimmed V and J ends, which lost 0 bases and 3 bases, there was a span of 9 bases. Germline CDR1 reads DFQATT; CDR2 reads SNEGSKA (reference sequence). The CDR3 runs to 14 residues. The DNA read from the CDR3 is TGCAGTGCTAGAGATGCGGGGATTGGAAACACC. Protein product: CSARDAGIGNT. In full, the CDR3 reads CSARDAGIGNTIYF.

This clone was detected ten times or more. The CDR3 end lies 3 residues beyond the end of the read and is filled in from the germline J gene. V gene TRBV6-2 or TRBV6-3 combines with J gene TRBJ2-7; D ambiguous. Germline CDR1 MNHEY, CDR2 SVGEGT. Trimming left V 2 bases short and J 4 bases short, with 3 bases between. The CDR3 sequence is 11 residues long. CDR3 DNA (partial): TGTGCCAGCAGTTACCGGTACGAG. It encodes CASSYRYE. In full, the CDR3 reads CASSYRYEQYF.

This clone was recorded many times. Coverage ceases 3 residues before the CDR3 finishes, and the germline J gene fills in the end. The J gene is TRBJ2-5, the V gene TRBV5-6, with TRBD2 as a possible D gene (5 bases). Trimming removed 1 base at V and 5 bases at J, with 15 bases between. The length of the CDR3 is 15 residues. Germline V gene data show CDR1 as SGHDT and CDR2 as YYEEEE. The CDR3 region is CASSLRLAYRETQYF. The CDR3 bases that were read are TGTGCCAGCAGCTTGAGATTAGCGTATCGGGAGACC.

This clone was detected ten times or more. With the read ending 3 residues before the CDR3 end, the germline J gene is used to fill in that end. V gene TRBV29-1 combines with J gene TRBJ2-1; 9 positions agree with TRBD1. J was trimmed by 7 bases and V by 7 bases; bases with no gene match: 17. This CDR3 comprises 16 residues. Germline V gives CDR1 SQVTM, CDR2 ANQGSEA. The covered CDR3 bases are TGCAGCGCTCAAGGTGGGTCGGGACAGGGTATGAATGAG. It is translated as CSAQGGSGQGMNE. The full CDR3 protein reads CSAQGGSGQGMNEQFF.

Many counts were recorded for this clone. The read halts 3 residues ahead of the CDR3 end, with the missing end drawn from the germline J gene. This chain connects TRBV19 to TRBJ1-2, with D perhaps matching TRBD1 (6 bases). CDR3 size: 15 residues. CDR1 is LNHDA, CDR2 SQIVND, per germline (reference sequence). Incomplete CDR3 DNA: TGTGCCAGTAGTGCCACAATCGACAGGATCGGGGGC. It is translated as CASSATIDRIGG. Given in full, the CDR3 is CASSATIDRIGGYTF. Supplemented by reference TRBV19 and TRBJ1-2, the full variable domain reads DGGITQSPKYLFRKEGQNVTLSCEQNLNHDAMYWYRQDPGQGLRLIYYSQIVNDFQKGDIAEGYSVSREKKESFPLTVTSAQKNPTAFYLCASSATIDRIGGYTFGSGTRLTVV.

This clone appeared many times. The sequence runs out 3 residues before the end of the CDR3; the remainder is reconstructed from the germline J gene. The genes are TRBV2 and TRBJ2-3; tentative D call: TRBD1 (5 bases). V was clipped by 3 bases and J by 6 bases, with 10 bases between them. The germline gives CDR1 SNHLY, CDR2 FYNNEI. This CDR3 is built from 13 residues. The CDR3 DNA, read in part, is TGTGCCAGCAGTGAGGAGACAGTGGATACG. It codes for CASSEETVDT. The whole CDR3 sequence reads CASSEETVDTQYF.

This clone has ten or more counts. Germline is not matched at one junction end, which may reflect a read error. The read ends 3 residues shy of where the CDR3 ends; the end is completed using the germline J gene. At the DNA level, this CDR3 is encoded by other sequences in the same sample as well. This sequence joins TRBV4-2 and TRBJ2-7; unclear D gene. This CDR3 has 13 amino acids. CDR1 and CDR2 (germline): LGHNA, YNFKEQ. Here the CDR3 reads CASSQGSSYEQYF. CDR3 DNA (partial): TGCGCCAGCAGCCAAGGCAGCTCCTACGAG.

This clone was seen repeatedly, ten times or more. The read ends 3 residues before the CDR3 terminus; that terminus is restored from the germline J gene. This chain links TRBV10-3 with TRBJ1-1; 10 bases fit TRBD1. The germline CDR1 and CDR2 sequences are ENHRY and SYGVKD. This CDR3 is 13 amino acids long. Incomplete CDR3 DNA: TGTGCCATCAGCCAACCGGGACAGGGGAAA. It yields the protein CAISQPGQGK. The CDR3, in full, reads CAISQPGQGKAFF.

This clone was detected many times. From the germline J gene comes the end of the CDR3, since the read stops 3 residues before it. The chain combines TRBV2 with TRBJ2-5; 13 nucleotides align to TRBD2. Trimming removed 4 bases from V and 4 bases from J; junction bases left unmatched: 9. The CDR3 loop spans 17 amino acids. Germline V gene data show CDR1 as SNHLY and CDR2 as FYNNEI. The CDR3 DNA, read in part, is TGTGCCAGCAGTGGCTTAATGGGACTAGCGGGAACAGAGACC. Protein: CASSGLMGLAGTET. The entire CDR3 protein is CASSGLMGLAGTETQYF.